This paragraph reports one T cell receptor beta chain. The entry originates in a study of blood T cell repertoires in COVID-19. Study at large: Both acute and convalescent COVID-19 samples were obtained from the United States, Italy and Spain. PBMCs, B-cell-depleted T cells, or T cells provided the cDNA or gDNA that made up the material.

How the authors handled the data: Estimated nucleated cell counts came from reference gene primer amplification. Generated by immunoSEQ multiplex PCR, the TCRdb table keeps only in-frame clones and is missing some. Clone size and the V and J calls come from that table; the DNA yielded D and trimming. The repertoire holds about 250,000 clones, around four fifths seen once, with more than 4% in the top ten. V gave up 1 base and J gave up 7 bases; unmatched junction bases: 5. The CDR3 runs to 14 residues. CDR1 is GTSNPN, CDR2 SVGIG, per germline (reference sequence). The source is a man aged 50 to 60 with acute or convalescent COVID-19. The sequenced sample consisted of peripheral blood. The V gene is TRBV30, the J gene TRBJ2-1, with TRBD2 matching over 9 bases. CDR3 DNA sequence: TGTGCCTGGAGTGGCGGGAGGGCCGGGAATGAGCAGTTCTTC. Translating it yields CAWSGGRAGNEQFF.